This T cell receptor beta chain stems from a study of T cells in Graves' hyperthyroidism and ophthalmopathy. TCR beta CDR3 regions were amplified from RNA. With the HTBI primer set, the TCR CDR3 went through a first round of RT-PCR. TCRdb used MiXCR to reprocess the multiplex PCR reads, holding one entry per CDR3 protein. The sample includes about 530,000 distinct CDR3 sequences, 17% of them seen just once. CDR1 is GTSNPN, CDR2 SVGIG, per germline (reference sequence). This CDR3 has 16 amino acids. Trimming took off 4 bases at V and 0 bases at J, with 18 bases between the two ends. Overall study results and limits: Blood samples included most of the expanded thyroid clonotypes exceeding 0.001.

Many counts were recorded for this clonotype. Its antigen is not known. Uncontrolled infection, other autoimmune disease, pregnancy or lactation excluded patients. V and J are TRBV30 and TRBJ1-2, with unresolved D. The specimen sequenced was blood. The source is a woman aged 18-29 years with Graves' ophthalmopathy. The CDR3, as DNA: TGTGCCTGGACCGGCTATATGGCGGGAGCTAACTATGGCTACACCTTC. Its translation: CAWTGYMAGANYGYTF.